A selection of T cell receptor beta chains follows, all from one sample in a study of T cell clones after liver transplantation. TCRdb's table, derived via immunoSEQ multiplex PCR, lists solely in-frame clones and lacks some. Of about 74,000 clones in the sample, about 80% were seen once. The sequenced sample was CD4+ T cells from blood, obtained before liver transplant. These receptors originate from a human donor who received a liver transplant. The CDR3 runs from the conserved cysteine through the conserved F or W. The D gene is left open where the match is weak. Size tells how often a clone was seen (once, few, many) or the class of an expanded clone, and some rows leave it out.

v_gene	abundance	j_gene	d_gene	CDR3nt	CDR3aa
TRBV5-1	.	TRBJ1-2	.	TGCGCCAGCAGCTTGGCAGGGGCGGAAGGCTACACCTTC	CASSLAGAEGYTF
TRBV7-9	.	TRBJ2-3	.	TGTGCCAGCAGCCGTCGAGAGGGTAGGGCAGATACGCAGTATTTT	CASSRREGRADTQYF
TRBV29-1	.	TRBJ1-1	.	TGCAGCGTTGAAGAGAACACTGAAGCTTTCTTT	CSVEENTEAFF
TRBV27	.	TRBJ1-2	.	TGTGCCAGCAGCCCCCGGGTAAAACTCCTAAACTATGGCTACACCTTC	CASSPRVKLLNYGYTF
TRBV28	.	TRBJ1-5	.	TGTGCCAGCAGACCTCGGGCAAGGAGAGGTCAGCCCCAGCATTTT	CASRPRARRGQPQHF
TRBV5-6	.	TRBJ2-2	TRBD2	TGTGCCAGCAGCTTAGCGGGAGGGTTGCCCGGGGAGCTGTTTTTT	CASSLAGGLPGELFF
TRBV5-1	.	TRBJ1-1	.	TGCGCCAGCAGCTTCGACAGGAACACTGAAGCTTTCTTT	CASSFDRNTEAFF
TRBV19	.	TRBJ2-1	.	TGTGCCAGTAGTCTGAGCTCCTACAATGAGCAGTTCTTC	CASSLSSYNEQFF
TRBV7-2	once	TRBJ2-1	TRBD2	TGTGCCAGCAGCCAGCGGGACTACAATGAGCAGTTCTTC	CASSQRDYNEQFF
TRBV5-1	.	TRBJ2-1	.	TGCGCCAGCAGCCCACAGGACTACAATGAGCAGTTCTTC	CASSPQDYNEQFF
TRBV5-6	.	TRBJ1-1	.	TGTGCCAGCAGCCCATCGTGGCAGACCCCCACTGAAGCTTTCTTT	CASSPSWQTPTEAFF
TRBV6-1	.	TRBJ1-1	TRBD1	TGTGCCAGCAGCACAGGGGGGGGGAACACTGAAGCTTTCTTT	CASSTGGGNTEAFF
TRBV5-1	.	TRBJ2-3	.	TGCGCCAGCAGCTTTAGCGGATCTAGCACAGATACGCAGTATTTT	CASSFSGSSTDTQYF
TRBV18	.	TRBJ2-7	.	TGTGCCAGCTCACCATCCGTGGGCAGCCTCTACGAGCAGTACTTC	CASSPSVGSLYEQYF
TRBV28	.	TRBJ2-3	.	TGTGCCAGCAGTCTATATCCTCCGGGGAGGGGGCTCACAGATACGCAGTATTTT	CASSLYPPGRGLTDTQYF
TRBV9	.	TRBJ2-7	.	TGTGCCAGCAGCCCCGCCGGCGGGATGAGCTCCTACGAGCAGTACTTC	CASSPAGGMSSYEQYF
TRBV7-2	few	TRBJ2-6	TRBD1	TGTGCCAGCAGCCGGGACAGGGGGACAGGGGCCAACGTCCTGACTTTC	CASSRDRGTGANVLTF
TRBV11-3	few	TRBJ2-2	.	TGTGCCAGCAGCTTAGTTCACAGCCGGGAGCTGTTTTTT	CASSLVHSRELFF
TRBV5-1	.	TRBJ2-3	TRBD1	TGCGCCAGCAGCCTGGGACAGTTCACAGATACGCAGTATTTT	CASSLGQFTDTQYF
TRBV6-1	.	TRBJ1-1	.	TGTGCCAGCAGTGATAACTGGCGAGACACTGAAGCTTTCTTT	CASSDNWRDTEAFF
TRBV6-5	.	TRBJ1-4	.	TGTGCCAGCACTCTACGGGCAGGGAGGGGTGAAAAACTGTTTTTT	CASTLRAGRGEKLFF
TRBV19	.	TRBJ2-7	TRBD2	TGTGCCAGTAGTAGAGACGGGACTAGCGGCTCCTACGAGCAGTACTTC	CASSRDGTSGSYEQYF
TRBV7-9	few	TRBJ1-5	.	TGTGCCAGCAGCTTACAGGGGCACAGCAATCAGCCCCAGCATTTT	CASSLQGHSNQPQHF
TRBV28	.	TRBJ2-5	TRBD1	TGTGCCAGCAGTCAACCCGGGACAGGGAGTAAGGAGACCCAGTACTTC	CASSQPGTGSKETQYF
TRBV29-1	once	TRBJ1-1	.	TGCAGCGTTGTTGGGAGCCGCACTGAAGCTTTCTTT	CSVVGSRTEAFF
TRBV6-5	.	TRBJ2-2	.	TGTGCCAGCAGCAAAACCACCGGGGAGCTGTTTTTT	CASSKTTGELFF
TRBV2	few	TRBJ2-7	.	TGTGCCAGCAGTGAAGGGGCAGGAACCGAGCAGTACTTC	CASSEGAGTEQYF
TRBV19	.	TRBJ2-5	.	TGTGCCAGTAGTATTTGGGGTTTAGGCAGGCAGGAGACCCAGTACTTC	CASSIWGLGRQETQYF
TRBV21-1	.	TRBJ2-5	.	TGTGCCAGCAGCAATAAGAACGGGATCGGGCAAGAGACCCAGTACTTC	CASSNKNGIGQETQYF
TRBV7-2	.	TRBJ1-3	.	TGTGCCAGCAGCCCCACGGGACTGAAAAACACCATATATTTT	CASSPTGLKNTIYF
TRBV9	.	TRBJ2-1	TRBD2	TGTGCCAGCAGCCCCAGACTAGCGGGAGGGCCGAATGAGCAGTTCTTC	CASSPRLAGGPNEQFF
TRBV27	.	TRBJ2-5	TRBD1	TGTGCCAGCAGTTTATACGGGACAGGGGATCAAGAGACCCAGTACTTC	CASSLYGTGDQETQYF
TRBV28	.	TRBJ1-5	.	TGTGCCAGCAGTTCCGGGGCACCTACGTCCCAGCCCCAGCATTTT	CASSSGAPTSQPQHF
TRBV28	.	TRBJ1-2	TRBD1	TGTGCCAGCAGTCTAGGGACAGGGGTGCCCTATGGCTACACCTTC	CASSLGTGVPYGYTF
TRBV29-1	.	TRBJ2-4	.	TGCAGCGTTCTACAGGGGGGGAAAAACATTCAGTACTTC	CSVLQGGKNIQYF
TRBV2	.	TRBJ2-5	.	TGTGCCAGCAGTGTGAATTGGGGGGAGACCCAGTACTTC	CASSVNWGETQYF
TRBV7-2	.	TRBJ2-5	TRBD2	TGTGCCAGCAGCACCTCTAGCGGGACGGGTGAGACCCAGTACTTC	CASSTSSGTGETQYF
TRBV7-2	.	TRBJ1-1	.	TGTGCCAGCACCGGACAGATGAACACTGAAGCTTTCTTT	CASTGQMNTEAFF
TRBV2	.	TRBJ2-5	.	TGTGCCAGCATGATGCAAAGCCAAGAGACCCAGTACTTC	CASMMQSQETQYF
TRBV18	once	TRBJ2-5	TRBD2	TGTGCCAGCTCACCACTACCCGGGACTAGCGGGGAGACCCAGTACTTC	CASSPLPGTSGETQYF
TRBV10-1	.	TRBJ1-2	TRBD1	TGCGCCAGCAGCAGGGACAGGAACTATGGCTACACCTTC	CASSRDRNYGYTF
TRBV7-6	.	TRBJ2-5	.	TGTGCCAGCAGCTTAGCGGGGGTCGCAGAGACCCAGTACTTC	CASSLAGVAETQYF
TRBV15	.	TRBJ2-3	TRBD2	TGTGCCACCGCTCTTCGGGAGGGGGTAGGATTCACAGATACGCAGTATTTT	CATALREGVGFTDTQYF
TRBV9	.	TRBJ2-1	.	TGTGCCAGCAGCGTATCAGTCCACAATGAGCAGTTCTTC	CASSVSVHNEQFF
TRBV18	once	TRBJ1-1	.	TGTGCCAGCTCCGGTCTCGCCTTCGGGGCTGAAGCTTTCTTT	CASSGLAFGAEAFF
TRBV4-2	.	TRBJ1-5	.	TGTGCCAGCAGCCAAGATCAGCGGGGCAGGTATAGCAATCAGCCCCAGCATTTT	CASSQDQRGRYSNQPQHF
TRBV28	once	TRBJ1-3	TRBD1	TGTGCCAGCAGTTCCCCGGGACAGGGGGCTGGAAACACCATATATTTT	CASSSPGQGAGNTIYF
TRBV11-3	once	TRBJ2-2	.	TGTGCCAGCAGCTTAGCGTCCGGGGAGCTGTTTTTT	CASSLASGELFF
TRBV27	.	TRBJ2-1	.	TGTGCCAGCAGCGGCGGACTTAGAAATTACAATGAGCAGTTCTTC	CASSGGLRNYNEQFF
TRBV7-8	many	TRBJ1-1	.	TGTGCCAGCACCTCTTATGAGTGGCCCACTGAAGCTTTCTTT	CASTSYEWPTEAFF
TRBV19	few	TRBJ1-2	.	TGTGCCAGTAGTAGAGACCCGGGACCCGGAGGCTATGGCTACACCTTC	CASSRDPGPGGYGYTF
TRBV28	.	TRBJ2-7	.	TGTGCCAGCAGTCGGGTCCCTACCTACGAGCAGTACTTC	CASSRVPTYEQYF
TRBV2	.	TRBJ1-1	.	TGTGCCAGCAGTGAACAGAACACTGAAGCTTTCTTT	CASSEQNTEAFF